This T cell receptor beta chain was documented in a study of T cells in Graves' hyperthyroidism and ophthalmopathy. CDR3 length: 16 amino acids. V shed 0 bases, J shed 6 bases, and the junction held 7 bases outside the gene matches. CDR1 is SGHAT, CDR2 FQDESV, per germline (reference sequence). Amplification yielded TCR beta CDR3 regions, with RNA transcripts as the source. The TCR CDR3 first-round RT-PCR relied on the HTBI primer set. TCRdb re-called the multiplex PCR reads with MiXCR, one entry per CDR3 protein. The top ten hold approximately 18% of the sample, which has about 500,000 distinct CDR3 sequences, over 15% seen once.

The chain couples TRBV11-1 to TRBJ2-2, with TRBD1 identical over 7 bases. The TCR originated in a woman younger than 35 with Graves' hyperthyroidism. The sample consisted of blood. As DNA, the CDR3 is TGTGCCAGCAGCTTAGCCCCCTTACAGGGGTCCGGGGAGCTGTTTTTT. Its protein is CASSLAPLQGSGELFF. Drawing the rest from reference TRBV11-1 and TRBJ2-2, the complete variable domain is EAEVAQSPRYKITEKSQAVAFWCDPISGHATLYWYRQILGQGPELLVQFQDESVVDDSQLPKDRFSAERLKGVDSTLKIQPAELGDSAMYLCASSLAPLQGSGELFFGEGSRLTVL.